This is a list of T cell receptor beta chains from one sample in a study of blood T cell repertoires in COVID-19. The assay was immunoSEQ multiplex PCR, and TCRdb's table has in-frame clones only and misses some. This table holds around 160,000 clones, almost 90% found once. Sequences were obtained from peripheral blood. The source is a human donor in a cohort sampled during active COVID-19. Each CDR3 is given with its conserved first and last residue. The D gene is left open where the match is weak. Expanded clones get a size class; other rows say once, few or many, or leave the size out.

TRBV7-3	TRBD1	-	TRBJ1-1	CASRPQGQGRTEAFF	TGTGCCAGCAGACCTCAAGGACAGGGGAGAACTGAAGCTTTCTTT
TRBV28	-	-	TRBJ1-5	CASSQQGGNQPQHF	TGTGCCAGCAGTCAACAGGGAGGCAATCAGCCCCAGCATTTT
TRBV5-1	-	-	TRBJ2-2	CASATSQGPSTGELFF	TGCGCCAGCGCTACCTCCCAGGGGCCATCCACCGGGGAGCTGTTTTTT
TRBV5-1	TRBD1	-	TRBJ1-1	CASSVGDSRSEAFF	TGCGCCAGCAGCGTCGGGGACAGTCGTTCTGAAGCTTTCTTT
TRBV10-3	-	-	TRBJ2-1	CAIRGGGDFNEQFF	TGTGCCATCAGAGGGGGGGGCGACTTTAATGAGCAGTTCTTC
TRBV7-2	TRBD1	-	TRBJ1-6	CASSLALDRKVPNSPLHF	TGTGCCAGCAGCTTAGCCTTGGACAGGAAGGTACCTAATTCACCCCTCCACTTT
TRBV14	TRBD2	-	TRBJ2-2	CASSHRGGGQETGELFF	TGTGCCAGCAGCCACCGGGGGGGAGGCCAGGAAACCGGGGAGCTGTTTTTT
TRBV7-2	TRBD2	-	TRBJ2-7	CASSLARQAGGTRSYEQYF	TGTGCCAGCAGCTTAGCCAGACAGGCGGGAGGGACTAGGAGCTACGAGCAGTACTTC
TRBV28	TRBD1	-	TRBJ2-1	CASTLGTGTSGEQFF	TGTGCCAGCACCCTAGGGACAGGGACATCCGGGGAGCAGTTCTTC
TRBV27	TRBD1	-	TRBJ1-1	CASSPLMGTGRAEAFF	TGTGCCAGCAGTCCCCTAATGGGGACAGGGAGGGCTGAAGCTTTCTTT
TRBV4-3	TRBD2	-	TRBJ2-7	CASSQDRLAGSYEQYF	TGCGCCAGCAGCCAAGATCGCCTAGCGGGGTCGTACGAGCAGTACTTC
TRBV28	-	-	TRBJ2-7	CASSTYPHEQYF	TGTGCCAGCAGCACCTATCCCCACGAGCAGTACTTC
TRBV5-6	-	-	TRBJ2-5	CASSLGQSEETQYF	TGTGCCAGCAGCTTGGGACAGTCAGAAGAGACCCAGTACTTC
TRBV28	TRBD2	-	TRBJ2-1	CASRPGGARGEQFF	TGTGCCAGCAGGCCGGGGGGGGCGCGGGGTGAGCAGTTCTTC
TRBV4-1	TRBD2	-	TRBJ2-3	CASSQPGRERSDTQYF	TGCGCCAGCAGCCAGCCCGGGCGGGAGAGATCAGATACGCAGTATTTT
TRBV28	TRBD1	-	TRBJ1-2	CASSSGQGWDGYTF	TGTGCCAGCAGTTCCGGACAGGGATGGGATGGCTACACCTTC
TRBV29-1	TRBD2	-	TRBJ2-7	CSVAISGDTYEQYF	TGCAGCGTTGCGATTAGCGGGGACACCTACGAGCAGTACTTC
TRBV18	-	-	TRBJ1-2	CASSPDSGGIGFRYTF	TGTGCCAGCTCACCCGATTCGGGGGGCATTGGGTTCCGCTACACCTTC
TRBV11-1	-	-	TRBJ2-7	CASSLDGRGLDEQYF	TGTGCCAGCAGCTTAGACGGCAGGGGTCTGGACGAGCAGTACTTC
TRBV5-4	TRBD2	-	TRBJ2-3	CASRGTSGTDTQYF	TGTGCCAGCAGAGGGACTAGCGGCACAGATACGCAGTATTTT
TRBV6-2/TRBV6-3	-	-	TRBJ1-1	CASSEGVHMDTEAFF	TGTGCCAGCAGTGAGGGTGTTCATATGGACACTGAAGCTTTCTTT
TRBV28	TRBD1	few	TRBJ2-7	CASGRGTGGTYEQYF	TGTGCCAGCGGAAGGGGGACAGGGGGGACCTACGAGCAGTACTTC
TRBV15	-	-	TRBJ2-7	CATSRQNYYEQYF	TGTGCCACCAGCAGACAAAACTACTACGAGCAGTACTTC
TRBV7-9	TRBD1	-	TRBJ1-4	CASSSGQGVTNEKLFF	TGTGCCAGCAGCTCAGGACAGGGGGTAACTAATGAAAAACTGTTTTTT
TRBV19	-	-	TRBJ1-2	CASSIRFANYGYTF	TGTGCCAGTAGTATCCGGTTTGCTAACTATGGCTACACCTTC
TRBV18	-	few	TRBJ1-1	CASSVWVRGPNTEAFF	TGTGCCAGCTCCGTATGGGTGCGGGGCCCGAACACTGAAGCTTTCTTT
TRBV3-1/TRBV3-2	-	-	TRBJ1-4	CASSSTGNRSEKLFF	TGTGCCAGCAGCTCTACAGGGAATCGTAGTGAAAAACTGTTTTTT
TRBV18	-	few	TRBJ2-1	CASSPLAANEQFF	TGTGCCAGCTCACCACTGGCCGCTAATGAGCAGTTCTTC
TRBV28	-	-	TRBJ2-3	CASSPFDTQYF	TGTGCCAGCAGTCCCTTTGATACGCAGTATTTT
TRBV7-9	-	-	TRBJ1-4	CASSREQGLNEKLFF	TGTGCCAGCAGTCGTGAGCAGGGGCTTAATGAAAAACTGTTTTTT
TRBV5-6	TRBD1	-	TRBJ2-6	CASSLVGGGSGANVLTF	TGTGCCAGCAGCTTGGTAGGGGGCGGTTCTGGGGCCAACGTCCTGACTTTC
TRBV7-9	TRBD2	-	TRBJ2-1	CASSWGLAGNNEQFF	TGTGCCAGCAGCTGGGGACTAGCGGGGAACAATGAGCAGTTCTTC
TRBV19	TRBD2	-	TRBJ2-1	CASSTAGGRYNEQFF	TGTGCCAGTAGTACAGCGGGAGGACGTTACAATGAGCAGTTCTTC